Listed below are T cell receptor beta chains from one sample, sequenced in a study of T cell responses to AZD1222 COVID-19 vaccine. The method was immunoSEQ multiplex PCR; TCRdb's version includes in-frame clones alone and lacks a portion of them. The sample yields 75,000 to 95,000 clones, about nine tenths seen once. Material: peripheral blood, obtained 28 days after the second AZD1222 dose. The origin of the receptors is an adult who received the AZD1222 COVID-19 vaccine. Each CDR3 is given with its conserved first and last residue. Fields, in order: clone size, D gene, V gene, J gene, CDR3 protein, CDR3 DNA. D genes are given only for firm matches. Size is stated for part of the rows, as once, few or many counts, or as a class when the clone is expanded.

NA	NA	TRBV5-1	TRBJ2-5	CASSLAEAGSWETQYF	TGCGCCAGCAGCTTGGCCGAGGCAGGGAGTTGGGAGACCCAGTACTTC
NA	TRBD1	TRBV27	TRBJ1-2	CASKTSGTGISYGYTF	TGTGCCAGTAAGACCTCCGGGACAGGGATATCCTATGGCTACACCTTC
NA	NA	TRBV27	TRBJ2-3	CASSLLGGDDTQYF	TGTGCCAGCAGTTTATTAGGGGGGGACGATACGCAGTATTTT
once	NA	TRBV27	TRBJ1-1	CASSPGGGANTEAFF	TGTGCCAGCAGCCCCGGGGGGGGAGCGAACACTGAAGCTTTCTTT
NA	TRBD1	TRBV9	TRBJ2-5	CASSVTPEQGETQYF	TGTGCCAGCAGCGTAACCCCAGAACAGGGGGAGACCCAGTACTTC
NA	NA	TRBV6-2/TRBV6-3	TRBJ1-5	CASSYTLRGDQPQHF	TGTGCCAGCAGTTACACTCTTAGGGGAGATCAGCCCCAGCATTTT
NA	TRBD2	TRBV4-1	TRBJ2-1	CASSQLAGGLYNEQFF	TGCGCCAGCAGCCAGCTAGCGGGTGGACTATACAATGAGCAGTTCTTC
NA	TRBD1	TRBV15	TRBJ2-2	CATSRNPGDRVSTGELFF	TGTGCCACCAGCAGAAACCCGGGGGACAGGGTTTCCACCGGGGAGCTGTTTTTT
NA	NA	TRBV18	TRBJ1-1	CASSPPQASTEAFF	TGTGCCAGCTCACCACCCCAGGCTAGCACTGAAGCTTTCTTT
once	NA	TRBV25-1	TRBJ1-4	CASSESNEKLFF	TGTGCCAGCAGTGAGAGTAATGAAAAACTGTTTTTT
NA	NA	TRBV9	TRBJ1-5	CASSVGTPNQPQHF	TGTGCCAGCAGCGTAGGGACACCGAATCAGCCCCAGCATTTT
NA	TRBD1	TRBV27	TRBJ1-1	CASSRLQGAWTEAFF	TGTGCCAGCAGCCGACTACAGGGGGCGTGGACTGAAGCTTTCTTT
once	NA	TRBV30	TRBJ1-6	CAWSAGVYNSPLHF	TGTGCCTGGAGCGCAGGGGTTTATAATTCACCCCTCCACTTT
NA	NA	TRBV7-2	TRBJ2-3	CASSLAGPFDTQYF	TGTGCCAGCAGCTTAGCGGGCCCCTTCGATACGCAGTATTTT
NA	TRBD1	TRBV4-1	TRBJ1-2	CASSQHDRGYGYTF	TGCGCCAGCAGCCAACACGACAGGGGCTATGGCTACACCTTC
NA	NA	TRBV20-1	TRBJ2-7	CSASLNVLEQYF	TGCAGTGCTAGTTTAAACGTATTGGAGCAGTACTTC
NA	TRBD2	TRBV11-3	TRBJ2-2	CASSPGRLTGELFF	TGTGCCAGCAGCCCCGGGAGGCTCACCGGGGAGCTGTTTTTT
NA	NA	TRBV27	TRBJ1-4	CASSSLQGGGIEKLFF	TGTGCCAGCAGTTCTCTACAGGGAGGAGGGATTGAAAAACTGTTTTTT
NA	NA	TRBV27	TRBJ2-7	CASRLGGTNYEQYF	TGTGCCAGCAGACTAGGGGGGACCAACTACGAGCAGTACTTC
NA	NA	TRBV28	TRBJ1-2	CASSSERAYGYTF	TGTGCCAGCAGTTCTGAGCGGGCCTATGGCTACACCTTC
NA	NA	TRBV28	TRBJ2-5	CASSTGVQETQYF	TGTGCCAGCAGTACAGGAGTCCAAGAGACCCAGTACTTC